This is a list of T cell receptor beta chains from one sample in a study of type 1 and type 2 diabetes patients. TCRdb used MiXCR to reprocess the multiplex PCR reads, holding one entry per CDR3 protein. The profile shows 280,000 or so distinct CDR3 sequences, around 47% of them singletons. The sequenced sample consisted of peripheral blood mononuclear cells (PBMCs). All receptors derive from a man aged 18 to 29 with type 2 diabetes. Both conserved end residues are part of each CDR3. The D gene is left open where the match is weak. Size values are once, few and many counts, or a class for expanded clones, and some rows have none.

D	J	V	size	CDR3	DNA
NA	TRBJ2-4	TRBV19	NA	CASSIRTGGGKNIQYF	TGTGCCAGTAGTATCCGTACCGGGGGTGGAAAAAACATTCAGTACTTC
NA	TRBJ2-2	TRBV6-1	once	CASYHAGTVAGELFF	TGTGCCAGCTACCATGCCGGGACGGTCGCCGGGGAGCTGTTTTTT
TRBD1	TRBJ1-6	TRBV28	NA	CASSSPTGVGSPLHF	TGTGCCAGCAGTTCGCCTACAGGGGTAGGTTCACCCCTCCACTTT
TRBD2	TRBJ2-5	TRBV5-1	few	CASTLAVAGDQETQYF	TGCGCCAGCACCTTAGCGGTAGCGGGAGACCAAGAGACCCAGTACTTC
TRBD2	TRBJ2-6	TRBV20-1	NA	CSASGLAGRPGGAGANVLTF	TGCAGTGCCTCCGGACTAGCGGGCCGTCCGGGGGGAGCTGGGGCCAACGTCCTGACTTTC
NA	TRBJ2-1	TRBV13	NA	CASSFVSSSYNEQFF	TGTGCCAGCAGTTTTGTGAGCAGCTCCTACAATGAGCAGTTCTTC
NA	TRBJ1-4	TRBV30	NA	CAWSVGGGGEKLFF	TGTGCCTGGAGTGTAGGTGGGGGAGGAGAAAAACTGTTTTTT
NA	TRBJ2-2	TRBV6-5	NA	CASSYSVPANTGELFF	TGTGCCAGCAGTTACTCTGTCCCCGCGAACACCGGGGAGCTGTTTTTT
TRBD1	TRBJ1-2	TRBV5-1	NA	CASSLKGDRRHYGYTF	TGTGCCAGCAGCTTAAAGGGGGACAGGCGTCACTATGGCTACACCTTC
NA	TRBJ1-4	TRBV7-9	NA	CASSLAARGLMEELFF	TGTGCCAGCAGCTTAGCGGCGAGAGGTTTAATGGAAGAACTGTTTTTT
NA	TRBJ1-4	TRBV19	few	CASSIGWVDRLEKLFF	TGTGCCAGTAGTATAGGATGGGTGGACAGACTGGAAAAACTGTTTTTT
NA	TRBJ2-2	TRBV4-3	NA	CASSRKWGRSNTGELFF	TGCGCCAGCAGCCGTAAATGGGGGCGCTCGAACACCGGGGAGCTGTTTTTT
TRBD1	TRBJ1-5	TRBV15	NA	CATSRGTGIGQPQHF	TGTGCCACCAGCAGAGGGACAGGGATCGGTCAGCCCCAGCATTTT
TRBD1	TRBJ2-7	TRBV2	many	CASSVQGWEQYF	TGTGCCAGCAGTGTACAGGGGTGGGAGCAGTACTTC
TRBD1	TRBJ1-5	TRBV20-1	NA	CSTEDRGRSQPQHF	TGCAGTACAGAAGACAGGGGAAGGAGTCAGCCCCAGCATTTT
NA	TRBJ2-1	TRBV29-1	NA	CSGGGYNEQFF	TGCAGCGGTGGCGGGTACAATGAGCAGTTCTTC
TRBD2	TRBJ2-7	TRBV28	NA	CASRGGGRVYEQYF	TGTGCCAGCCGGGGGGGAGGGCGAGTCTACGAGCAGTACTTC
TRBD1	TRBJ1-1	TRBV4-2	NA	CASSPLGQGAVGHTEAFF	TGTGCCAGCAGCCCCCTGGGGCAGGGGGCGGTCGGTCACACTGAAGCTTTCTTT
TRBD1	TRBJ2-7	TRBV6-2/TRBV6-3	NA	CASSFTGTGAHEQYF	TGTGCCAGCAGTTTCACCGGGACAGGGGCCCACGAGCAGTACTTC